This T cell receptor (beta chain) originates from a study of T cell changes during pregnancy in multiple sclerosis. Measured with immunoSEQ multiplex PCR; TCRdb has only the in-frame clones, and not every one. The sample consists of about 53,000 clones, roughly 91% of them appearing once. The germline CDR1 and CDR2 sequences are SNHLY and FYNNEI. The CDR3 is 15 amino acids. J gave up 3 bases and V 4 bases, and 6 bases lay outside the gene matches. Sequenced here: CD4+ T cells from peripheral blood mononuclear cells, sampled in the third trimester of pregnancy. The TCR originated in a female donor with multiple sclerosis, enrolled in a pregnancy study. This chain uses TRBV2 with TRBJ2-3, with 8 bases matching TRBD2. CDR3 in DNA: TGTGCCAGCAGTGGCCGTAGCGGGGAAACAGATACGCAGTATTTT. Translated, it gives CASSGRSGETDTQYF.